The 27 T cell receptor beta chains given below trace back to one sample, sequenced in a study of tumor-infiltrating lymphocytes in localized non-small cell lung cancer. Data came from immunoSEQ multiplex PCR; TCRdb stores just in-frame clones and leaves some out. The sample records 7,300 or so clones, around three fifths being singletons. Sample: uninvolved lung tissue not adjacent to the tumor. All receptors come from a human donor with non-small cell lung cancer.

The chain uses TRBV5-6 and TRBJ1-1; D is unclear. The CDR3 runs 15 residues. V lost 3 bases to trimming and J lost 3 bases, with 15 bases between them. Germline CDR1 and CDR2: SGHDT and YYEEEE. The CDR3 protein is CASSSTRVRDTEAFF. The CDR3 DNA reads as TGTGCCAGCAGCTCTACGCGGGTTAGGGACACTGAAGCTTTCTTT.

The CDR3 DNA follows: TGCGCCAGCACCCTCGCGGGCGGTTACAATGAGCAGTTCTTC. This sequence encodes CASTLAGGYNEQFF. This chain links TRBV5-1 with TRBJ2-1, with D possibly TRBD2 on 5 matching bases. Trimming left V 6 bases short and J 4 bases short, with 14 bases between. The germline V gene encodes CDR1 SGHRS and CDR2 YFSETQ. There are 14 residues in the CDR3.

This clone has only a few counts. The CDR3 region has the DNA TGCGCCAGCAGTCCTTCCGGGACAGGGGAAACCTACGAGCAGTACTTC. Residues: CASSPSGTGETYEQYF. J is TRBJ2-7 and V is TRBV4-1; 10 nucleotides match TRBD1. There are 16 residues in the CDR3. Germline CDR1 and CDR2: MGHRA and YSYEKL. The V gene end was trimmed by 6 bases and the J gene end by 2 bases; junction bases not matched to a gene: 10.

The chain couples TRBV6-1 to TRBJ1-1; 9 bases line up with TRBD1. Per the germline V gene, CDR1 is MNHNS and CDR2 is SASEGT. V lost 3 bases and J lost 7; bases outside the gene matches: 12. There are 16 residues in the CDR3. CDR3 amino acids: CASSERQAGTGNEAFF. In DNA form, the CDR3 reads TGTGCCAGCAGTGAGCGCCAAGCCGGGACAGGGAATGAAGCTTTCTTT.

The chain employs TRBV6-5 and TRBJ1-5; no reliable D call. Germline lookup yields CDR1 MNHEY and CDR2 SVGAGI. V lost 6 bases to trimming and J lost 2 bases, with 14 bases between them. This CDR3 has 15 residues. CDR3 loop: CASSPRALGNQPQHF. CDR3 nucleotide sequence: TGTGCCAGCAGCCCCCGAGCATTGGGCAATCAGCCCCAGCATTTT.

The genes are TRBV19 and TRBJ2-7; the D is unclear. V lost 5 bases to trimming and J lost 4 bases, with 9 bases between them. Germline CDR1 reads LNHDA; CDR2 reads SQIVND (reference sequence). There are 12 residues in the CDR3. DNA of the CDR3: TGTGCCAGTAGTTCTGATGCTTACGAGCAGTACTTC. Protein product: CASSSDAYEQYF.

This clone was counted between two and nine times. V is TRBV29-1 and J is TRBJ1-1; weak D call: TRBD1 (6 bases). The germline gives CDR1 SQVTM, CDR2 ANQGSEA. CDR3 length: 11 amino acids. V lost 8 bases, J lost 4 bases, and 11 bases lay in between. In DNA form, the CDR3 reads TGCAGCCACAGGGCGGCCACTGAAGCTTTCTTT. Translated, it gives CSHRAATEAFF.

This chain connects TRBV6-5 to TRBJ2-5, with D perhaps matching TRBD1 (6 bases). The germline V gene has CDR1 MNHEY and CDR2 SVGAGI. Trimming removed 5 bases from V and 0 bases from J, with 10 bases in between. The length of the CDR3 is 14 residues. Written as DNA, the CDR3 is TGTGCCAGCAGTCGAGGGACATACCAAGAGACCCAGTACTTC. This gives the protein CASSRGTYQETQYF.

This chain uses TRBV11-2 with TRBJ2-2; no definite D call. The CDR3 consists of 16 residues. Germline values: CDR1 SGHAT, CDR2 FQNNGV. Trimming shortened V by 2 bases and J by 0 bases, and 10 bases separated the two germline ends. The CDR3 DNA is TGTGCCAGCAGCTTAAGGCCGATTTCGAACACCGGGGAGCTGTTTTTT. This encodes CASSLRPISNTGELFF.

The chain is built from TRBV30 and TRBJ1-4; TRBD1 is a possible D gene (5 bases). The CDR3 runs to 15 residues. CDR1 GTSNPN and CDR2 SVGIG come from the germline V gene (reference sequence). The V end lost 3 bases, the J end lost 3 bases, and 14 bases lay between the germline ends. The CDR3 nucleotides are TGTGCCTGGAGCGGTGGACGGGGCCCTAATGAAAAACTGTTTTTT. Amino acids: CAWSGGRGPNEKLFF.

The rearrangement joins TRBV4-3 to TRBJ1-1; unclear D gene. The CDR3 is 14 residues long. Germline V gene data show CDR1 as LGHNA and CDR2 as YSLEER. V dropped 1 base and J dropped 5 bases, with 11 bases sitting between them. The CDR3 region is CASSQVRGETEAFF. As DNA, the CDR3 is TGCGCCAGCAGCCAAGTTCGGGGAGAAACTGAAGCTTTCTTT.

The chain combines TRBV7-6 with TRBJ2-7; D is perhaps TRBD1 (6 bases). CDR1 and CDR2 from the germline V gene are SGHVS and FNYEAQ. Trimming cost V 1 base and J 6 bases, with 10 bases left between them. The CDR3 is 13 amino acids. This CDR3 is CASSLDARGEQYF. The CDR3 bases are TGTGCCAGCAGCTTAGATGCCAGGGGCGAGCAGTACTTC. The full variable domain, rest sourced from reference TRBV7-6 and TRBJ2-7, is GAGVSQSPRYKVTKRGQDVALRCDPISGHVSLYWYRQALGQGPEFLTYFNYEAQQDKSGLPNDRFSAERPEGSISTLTIQRTEQRDSAMYRCASSLDARGEQYFGPGTRLTVT.

In this sample, this clone turned up a few times. The chain employs TRBV7-9 and TRBJ1-2; the D is unclear. The CDR3 length is 11 residues. The germline CDR1 and CDR2 sequences are SEHNR and FQNEAQ (reference sequence). Trimming shortened V by 5 bases and J by 9 bases, and 10 bases separated the two germline ends. Here the CDR3 reads CASSIQYRYTF. The CDR3 region has the DNA TGTGCCAGCAGCATACAGTATCGCTACACCTTC. The entire variable domain, with the rest obtained from reference TRBV7-9 and TRBJ1-2, is as follows: DTGVSQNPRHKITKRGQNVTFRCDPISEHNRLYWYRQTLGQGPEFLTYFQNEAQLEKSRLLSDRFSAERPKGSFSTLEIQRTEQGDSAMYLCASSIQYRYTFGSGTRLTVV.

In this sample, this clone turned up a few times. This chain uses TRBV6-5 with TRBJ2-5; 9 positions match TRBD1. Germline V gene data show CDR1 as MNHEY and CDR2 as SVGAGI. CDR3 size: 14 residues. The V gene end was trimmed by 6 bases and the J gene end by 9 bases; junction bases not matched to a gene: 11. The CDR3 DNA reads TGTGCCAGCAGCCCGGACAGGGGAGTGGGGGCCCAGTACTTC. It yields the protein CASSPDRGVGAQYF.

This clone has a handful of counts. The V and J genes are TRBV4-2 and TRBJ1-1; D unclear. The CDR3 is 12 residues long. Germline V gene sequence: CDR1 LGHNA, CDR2 YNFKEQ. Trimming cost V 6 bases and J 6 bases, with 11 bases left between them. The CDR3 DNA follows: TGTGCCAGCAGTGGCCCGAGGGCTGAAGCTTTCTTT. Protein sequence: CASSGPRAEAFF.

This clone has a handful of counts. The chain recombines TRBV5-1 with TRBJ1-3; 8 bases map to TRBD1. V lost 6 bases and J lost 7; bases outside the gene matches: 12. Germline lookup yields CDR1 SGHRS and CDR2 YFSETQ. The length of the CDR3 is 15 residues. This CDR3 reads CASTSGTGLKNTIYF. DNA of the CDR3: TGCGCCAGCACCTCCGGGACAGGCTTGAAGAACACCATATATTTT.

The V and J genes are TRBV27 and TRBJ1-1; D uncertain. The CDR3 is 15 amino acids. Germline V gene lookup returns CDR1 MNHEY and CDR2 SMNVEV (reference sequence). Deletions cut 2 bases from V and 4 bases from J, with 14 bases between. The CDR3 DNA sequence: TGTGCCAGCAGTTTAGGAGGAGTGGGATCCACTGAAGCTTTCTTT. It is translated as CASSLGGVGSTEAFF.

This chain connects TRBV6-5 to TRBJ1-2, with D hard to call. The CDR3 has 11 residues. Germline V gene sequence: CDR1 MNHEY, CDR2 SVGAGI. Deletions cut 8 bases from V and 7 bases from J, with 11 bases between. The CDR3 region has the DNA TGTGCCAGCCAATCGGAGATTGGCTACACCTTC. Protein sequence: CASQSEIGYTF.

This clone occurred a few times. The chain links TRBV4-1 to TRBJ1-5; D unresolved. CDR3 length: 14 amino acids. CDR1 and CDR2 from the germline V gene are MGHRA and YSYEKL. Trimming took 1 base from V and 6 from J, leaving 10 bases between them. CDR3 sequence reads: CASSQAQDSQPQHF. The CDR3 DNA is TGCGCCAGCAGCCAAGCGCAGGATAGTCAGCCCCAGCATTTT.

The gene calls are TRBV9 and TRBJ2-3, with 9 bases aligning to TRBD1. CDR1 and CDR2 from the germline V gene are SGDLS and YYNGEE. The CDR3 has 16 residues. Trimming cost V 4 bases and J 3 bases; bases outside gene matches: 9. The CDR3 sequence: CASSRAPGQGTDTQYF. The DNA of the CDR3 is TGTGCCAGCAGCCGGGCACCCGGACAGGGGACAGATACGCAGTATTTT.

The J gene is TRBJ1-5, the V gene TRBV4-3; D might be TRBD1 (6 bases). The V gene lost 1 base and the J gene lost 7 bases, with 17 bases spanning the gap. Per the germline V gene, CDR1 is LGHNA and CDR2 is YSLEER. CDR3 length equals 16 residues. The CDR3: CASSQGRGGSGQPQHF. The CDR3, as DNA: TGCGCCAGCAGCCAAGGGCGCGGGGGCTCCGGGCAGCCCCAGCATTTT.

The table lists this clone with a few counts. The rearrangement uses TRBV19 and TRBJ2-1, with no clear D. Between the trimmed V and J ends, which lost 4 bases and 12 bases, there was a span of 10 bases. The length of the CDR3 is 11 residues. The germline CDR1 and CDR2 sequences are LNHDA and SQIVND (reference sequence). In DNA, the CDR3 is TGTGCCAGTAGTACCCCCCGAATGCAGTTCTTC. It encodes CASSTPRMQFF.

By share, this clone ranks as medium-sized (0.01 to 0.1%). J is TRBJ2-7 and V is TRBV30; D may be TRBD2 (5 bases). Between the trimmed V and J ends, which lost 6 bases and 2 bases, there was a span of 11 bases. Germline CDR1 GTSNPN, CDR2 SVGIG (reference sequence). This CDR3 has 12 residues. The CDR3 coding sequence is TGTGCCTGCGACGACGGGACCTACGAGCAGTACTTC. Its protein product is CACDDGTYEQYF.

V usage is TRBV4-2 and J usage is TRBJ2-7, with 7 bases fitting TRBD1. The J segment lost 5 bases and the V segment lost 2 bases, leaving 9 bases of the junction unmatched. The CDR3 runs to 15 residues. Germline lookup yields CDR1 LGHNA and CDR2 YNFKEQ. The CDR3 DNA sequence: TGTGCCAGCAGCCAACGGGGACAGCAGCTCCACGAGCAGTACTTC. This codes for CASSQRGQQLHEQYF.

The genes are TRBV30 and TRBJ2-7; D is undetermined. This CDR3 spans 11 amino acids. V was shortened by 3 bases and J by 3 bases, with 6 bases between the two germline ends. Germline V gives CDR1 GTSNPN, CDR2 SVGIG (reference sequence). For the CDR3, the DNA is TGTGCCTGGAGGGGTCTCTACGAGCAGTACTTC. Its protein product is CAWRGLYEQYF.

J is TRBJ2-5 and V is TRBV27, with D perhaps matching TRBD1 or TRBD2 (6 bases each). The length of the CDR3 is 15 residues. The ends were cut back, 0 bases at V and 3 bases at J, with 11 bases in the middle. Per the germline V gene, CDR1 is MNHEY and CDR2 is SMNVEV (reference sequence). CDR3 DNA sequence: TGTGCCAGCAGTTTATCTAGGGGGGAGGAAGAGACCCAGTACTTC. The encoded protein is CASSLSRGEEETQYF.

J is TRBJ1-2 and V is TRBV7-9; D gene ambiguous. The CDR3 contains 15 residues. Trimming removed 5 bases from V and 4 bases from J, with 17 bases in between. CDR1 is SEHNR and CDR2 is FQNEAQ in the germline V gene (reference sequence). The CDR3 is CASSPSAILLYGYTF. The CDR3 coding sequence is TGTGCCAGCAGCCCCTCCGCTATTTTACTCTATGGCTACACCTTC.